Reported below is one T cell receptor beta chain. Clones were sequenced by immunoSEQ multiplex PCR, and TCRdb holds only the in-frame ones, with some missing. The sample has around 270,000 clones, around 88% seen once. This CDR3 is 14 amino acids long. The germline gives CDR1 SGHDT, CDR2 YYEEEE. The V gene lost 4 bases and the J gene lost 5 bases, with 15 bases spanning the gap. The sample comes from a study of Ad26.COV2.S vaccination and SARS-CoV-2 variants. Treatment meaning: around 19 received Ad26.COV2.S at low or high dose, single or two shots; five or six received placebo; per-sample allocation not given. Samples were taken on day 63 after the first vaccine or placebo injection.

This TCR derives from a person between 18 and 65 years old who received the Ad26.COV2.S COVID-19 vaccine or a placebo. This sequence joins TRBV5-6 and TRBJ1-1; TRBD1 might be the D (5 bases). The material sequenced was peripheral blood, taken in a trial of Ad26.COV2.S vaccine versus placebo. CDR3 sequence: CASSPREGFTEAFF. The CDR3 nucleotides read TGTGCCAGCAGCCCCCGGGAGGGGTTTACTGAAGCTTTCTTT.